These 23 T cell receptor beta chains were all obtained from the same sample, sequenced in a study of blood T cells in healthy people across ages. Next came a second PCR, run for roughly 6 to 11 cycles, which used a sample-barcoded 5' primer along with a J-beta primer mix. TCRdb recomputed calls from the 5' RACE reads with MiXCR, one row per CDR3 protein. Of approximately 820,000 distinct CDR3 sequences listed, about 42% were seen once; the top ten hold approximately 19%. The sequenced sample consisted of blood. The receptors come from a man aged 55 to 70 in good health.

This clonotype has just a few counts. CDR3 sequence: CASSQQHSNYEQYF. CDR3 bases: TGCGCCAGCAGCCAGCAGCACAGTAACTACGAGCAGTACTTC. This chain joins TRBV4-1 and TRBJ2-7; D is unclear. The CDR3 is made up of 14 amino acids. V shed 3 bases and J shed 3 bases, with 12 bases lying between them. The germline CDR1 and CDR2 sequences are MGHRA and YSYEKL.

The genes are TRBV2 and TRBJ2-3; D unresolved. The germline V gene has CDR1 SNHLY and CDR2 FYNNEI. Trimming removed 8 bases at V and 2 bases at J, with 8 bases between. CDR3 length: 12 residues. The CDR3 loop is CASCADTDTQYF. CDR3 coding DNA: TGTGCCAGCTGCGCCGACACAGATACGCAGTATTTT.

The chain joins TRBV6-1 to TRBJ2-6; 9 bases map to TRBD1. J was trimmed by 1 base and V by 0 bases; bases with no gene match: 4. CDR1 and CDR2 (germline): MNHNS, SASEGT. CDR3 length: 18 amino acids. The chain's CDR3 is CASSEAGTGWSGANVLTF. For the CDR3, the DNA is TGTGCCAGCAGTGAAGCGGGGACAGGGTGGTCTGGGGCCAACGTCCTGACTTTC.

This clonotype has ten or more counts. CDR3 sequence reads: CAIPGRGGGHYNEQFF. The CDR3 nucleotides are TGTGCCATCCCAGGGAGGGGCGGGGGGCACTACAATGAGCAGTTCTTC. The chain employs TRBV7-2 and TRBJ2-1; 8 nucleotides line up with TRBD2. The CDR3 length is 16 residues. Germline V CDR1 and CDR2: SGHTA, FQGNSA. V was pared by 10 bases and J by 3 bases, with 14 bases of the junction left unmatched.

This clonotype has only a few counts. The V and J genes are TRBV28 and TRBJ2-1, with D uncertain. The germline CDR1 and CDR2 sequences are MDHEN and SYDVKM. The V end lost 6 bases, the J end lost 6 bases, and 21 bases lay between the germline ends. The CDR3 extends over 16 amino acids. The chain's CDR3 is CASSPRPPRRLNEQFF. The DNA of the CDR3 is TGTGCCAGCAGCCCTCGCCCCCCCCGTCGGCTCAATGAGCAGTTCTTC.

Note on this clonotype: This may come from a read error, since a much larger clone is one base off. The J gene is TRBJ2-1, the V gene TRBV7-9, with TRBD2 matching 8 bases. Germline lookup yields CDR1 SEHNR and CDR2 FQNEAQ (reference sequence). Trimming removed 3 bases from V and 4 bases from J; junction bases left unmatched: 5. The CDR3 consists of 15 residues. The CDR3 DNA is TGTGCCAGCAGCTTTGTTAGCGGGGCATACAATGAGCAGTTCTTC. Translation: CASSFVSGAYNEQFF.

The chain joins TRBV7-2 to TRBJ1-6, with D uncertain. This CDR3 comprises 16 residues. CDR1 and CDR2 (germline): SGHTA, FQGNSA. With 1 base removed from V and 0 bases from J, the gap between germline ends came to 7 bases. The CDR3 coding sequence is TGTGCCAGCAGCTTAGATCTGGGCTCCTATAATTCACCCCTCCACTTT. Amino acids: CASSLDLGSYNSPLHF.

CDR3 bases: TGTGCCTGGAGTAGGGGGCCCACAGGTCTAGGCACAGATACGCAGTATTTT. As protein: CAWSRGPTGLGTDTQYF. This chain links TRBV30 with TRBJ2-3, with 7 bases lining up with TRBD1. This CDR3 is 17 amino acids long. CDR1 and CDR2 from the germline V gene are GTSNPN and SVGIG (reference sequence). J gave up 1 base and V 2 bases, and 12 bases lay outside the gene matches.

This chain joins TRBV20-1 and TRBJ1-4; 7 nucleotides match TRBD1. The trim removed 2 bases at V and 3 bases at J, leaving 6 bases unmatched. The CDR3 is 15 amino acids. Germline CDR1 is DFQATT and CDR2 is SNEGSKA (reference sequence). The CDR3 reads CSARKPGQPNEKLFF. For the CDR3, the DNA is TGCAGTGCTAGAAAGCCGGGACAGCCTAATGAAAAACTGTTTTTT.

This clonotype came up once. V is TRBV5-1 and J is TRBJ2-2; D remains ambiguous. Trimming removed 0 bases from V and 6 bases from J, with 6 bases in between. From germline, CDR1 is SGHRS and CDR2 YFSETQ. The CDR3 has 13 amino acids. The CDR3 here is CASSLDFSGELFF. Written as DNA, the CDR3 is TGCGCCAGCAGCTTGGACTTTTCCGGGGAGCTGTTTTTT.

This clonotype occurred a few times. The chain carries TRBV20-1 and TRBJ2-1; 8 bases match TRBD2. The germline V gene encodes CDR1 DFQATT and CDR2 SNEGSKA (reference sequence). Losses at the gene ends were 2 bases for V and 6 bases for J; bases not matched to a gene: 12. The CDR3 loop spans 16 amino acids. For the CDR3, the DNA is TGCAGTGCTAGATTCCCCGGGACTAGGGGCGTCAATGAGCAGTTCTTC. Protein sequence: CSARFPGTRGVNEQFF.

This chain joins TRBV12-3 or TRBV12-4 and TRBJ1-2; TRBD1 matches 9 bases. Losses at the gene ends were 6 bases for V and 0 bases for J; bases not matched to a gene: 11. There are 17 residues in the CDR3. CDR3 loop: CASSADRGRPTNYGYTF. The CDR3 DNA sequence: TGTGCCAGCAGCGCGGACAGGGGACGACCTACTAACTATGGCTACACCTTC.

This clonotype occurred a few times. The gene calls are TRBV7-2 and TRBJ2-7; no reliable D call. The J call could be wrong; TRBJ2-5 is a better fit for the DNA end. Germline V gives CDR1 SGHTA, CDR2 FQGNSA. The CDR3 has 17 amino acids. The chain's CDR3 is CASSLALGLTSQETQYF. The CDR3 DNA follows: TGTGCCAGCAGCTTAGCATTAGGGTTGACATCACAAGAGACCCAGTACTTC.

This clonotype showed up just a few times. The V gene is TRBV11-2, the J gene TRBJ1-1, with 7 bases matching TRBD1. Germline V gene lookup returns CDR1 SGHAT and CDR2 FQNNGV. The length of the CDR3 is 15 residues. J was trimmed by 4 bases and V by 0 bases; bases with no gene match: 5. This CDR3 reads CASSLERSGGTEAFF. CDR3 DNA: TGTGCCAGCAGCTTAGAGAGATCAGGGGGCACTGAAGCTTTCTTT.

Here the CDR3 reads CASSLPGIAKNIQYF. In DNA, the CDR3 is TGTGCCAGCAGTCTCCCAGGGATAGCCAAAAACATTCAGTACTTC. The genes are TRBV28 and TRBJ2-4; D is perhaps TRBD1 (5 bases). The germline CDR1 and CDR2 sequences are MDHEN and SYDVKM. The ends were cut back, 5 bases at V and 0 bases at J, with 11 bases in the middle. The CDR3 totals 15 residues.

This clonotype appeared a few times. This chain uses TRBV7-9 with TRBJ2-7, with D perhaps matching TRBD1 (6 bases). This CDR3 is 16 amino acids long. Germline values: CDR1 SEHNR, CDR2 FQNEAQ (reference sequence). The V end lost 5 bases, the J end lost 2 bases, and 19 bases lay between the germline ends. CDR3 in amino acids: CASSRTTGKAAYEQYF. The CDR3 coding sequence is TGTGCCAGCAGCCGAACAACAGGGAAAGCTGCCTACGAGCAGTACTTC. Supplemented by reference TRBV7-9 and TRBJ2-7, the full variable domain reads DTGVSQNPRHKITKRGQNVTFRCDPISEHNRLYWYRQTLGQGPEFLTYFQNEAQLEKSRLLSDRFSAERPKGSFSTLEIQRTEQGDSAMYLCASSRTTGKAAYEQYFGPGTRLTVT.

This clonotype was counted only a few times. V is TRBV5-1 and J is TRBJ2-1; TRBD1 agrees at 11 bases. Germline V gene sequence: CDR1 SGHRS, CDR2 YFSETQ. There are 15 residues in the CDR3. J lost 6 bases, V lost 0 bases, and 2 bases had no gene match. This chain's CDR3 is CASSLGDRGTNEQFF. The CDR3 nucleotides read TGCGCCAGCAGCTTGGGGGACAGGGGGACCAATGAGCAGTTCTTC.

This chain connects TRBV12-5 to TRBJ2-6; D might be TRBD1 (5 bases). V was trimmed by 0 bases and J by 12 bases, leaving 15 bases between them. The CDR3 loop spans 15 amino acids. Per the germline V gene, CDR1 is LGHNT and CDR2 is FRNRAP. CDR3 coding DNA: TGTGCTAGTGGTTTGGTACAGTCGACAGAAGCCGTCCTGACTTTC. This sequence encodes CASGLVQSTEAVLTF.

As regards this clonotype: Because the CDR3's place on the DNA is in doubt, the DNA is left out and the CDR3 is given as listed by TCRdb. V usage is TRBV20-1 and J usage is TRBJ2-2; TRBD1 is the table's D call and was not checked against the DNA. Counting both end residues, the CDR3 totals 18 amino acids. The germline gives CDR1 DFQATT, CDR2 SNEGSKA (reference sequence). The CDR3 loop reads CSAPRQGYYEQYFGELFF.

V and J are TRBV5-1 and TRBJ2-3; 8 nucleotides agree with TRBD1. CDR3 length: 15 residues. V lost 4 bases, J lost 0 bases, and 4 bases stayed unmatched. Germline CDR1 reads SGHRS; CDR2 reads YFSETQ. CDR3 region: CASSTRDRSTDTQYF. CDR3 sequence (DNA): TGCGCCAGCAGCACACGGGACAGGAGCACAGATACGCAGTATTTT.

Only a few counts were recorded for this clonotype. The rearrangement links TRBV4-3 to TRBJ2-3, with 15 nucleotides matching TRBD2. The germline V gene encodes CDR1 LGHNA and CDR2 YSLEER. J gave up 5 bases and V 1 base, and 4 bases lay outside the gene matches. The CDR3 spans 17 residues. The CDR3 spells CASSQGTSGGAGDTQYF. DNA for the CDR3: TGCGCCAGCAGCCAAGGGACTAGCGGGGGGGCCGGAGATACGCAGTATTTT.

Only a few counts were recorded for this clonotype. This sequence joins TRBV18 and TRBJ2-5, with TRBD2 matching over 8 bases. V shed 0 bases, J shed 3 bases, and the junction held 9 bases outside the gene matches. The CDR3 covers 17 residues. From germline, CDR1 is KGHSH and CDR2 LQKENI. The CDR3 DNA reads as TGTGCCAGCTCACCACCGCCACGGGGGGGCCGTAAAGAGACCCAGTACTTC. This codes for CASSPPPRGGRKETQYF.

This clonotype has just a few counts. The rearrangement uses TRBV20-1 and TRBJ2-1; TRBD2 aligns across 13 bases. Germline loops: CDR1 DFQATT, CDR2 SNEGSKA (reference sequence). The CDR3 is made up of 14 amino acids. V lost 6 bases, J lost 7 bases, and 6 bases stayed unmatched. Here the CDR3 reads CSAKLAGGPNEQFF. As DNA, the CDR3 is TGCAGTGCGAAACTAGCGGGGGGGCCAAATGAGCAGTTCTTC.